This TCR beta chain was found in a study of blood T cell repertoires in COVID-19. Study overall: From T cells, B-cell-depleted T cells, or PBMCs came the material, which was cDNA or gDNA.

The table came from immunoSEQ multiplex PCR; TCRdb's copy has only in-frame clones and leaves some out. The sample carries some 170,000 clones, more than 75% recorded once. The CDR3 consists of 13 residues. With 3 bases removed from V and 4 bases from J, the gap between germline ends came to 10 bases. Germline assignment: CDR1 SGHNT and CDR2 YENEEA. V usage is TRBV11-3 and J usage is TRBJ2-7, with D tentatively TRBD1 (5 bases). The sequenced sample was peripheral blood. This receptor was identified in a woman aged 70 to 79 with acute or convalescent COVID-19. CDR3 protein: CASSFRVGYEQYF. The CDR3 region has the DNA TGTGCCAGCAGCTTCAGGGTAGGGTACGAGCAGTACTTC.